This T cell receptor (beta chain) was retrieved from a study of T cells after yellow fever vaccination. Study-level findings and limits: Weaker, the secondary response peaked sooner, at day 5 versus 15.

UMIs were added to TCR cDNA along with a universal primer site when it was made by 5'RACE template switching. One entry per CDR3 protein, called by TCRdb with MiXCR from the 5' RACE reads. The repertoire holds hundreds of thousands of distinct CDR3 sequences, with 9% to 15% as singletons. Only a few counts were recorded for this clonotype. The antigen is not known. With 5 bases clipped from V and 7 bases from J, the junction kept 8 bases outside the gene matches. This CDR3 spans 14 amino acids. Germline-derived CDR1 and CDR2 are ENHRY and SYGVKD. V gene TRBV10-3 combines with J gene TRBJ2-1; TRBD1 agrees at 7 bases. Sequences were derived from PBMCs, sampled on the day of the yellow fever booster vaccination. This receptor was obtained from a man in his thirties or forties who received the YFV17D yellow fever vaccine. The CDR3 nucleotides read TGTGCCATCAGTTCTACCATACAGGGGAATGAGCAGTTCTTC. It encodes CAISSTIQGNEQFF.